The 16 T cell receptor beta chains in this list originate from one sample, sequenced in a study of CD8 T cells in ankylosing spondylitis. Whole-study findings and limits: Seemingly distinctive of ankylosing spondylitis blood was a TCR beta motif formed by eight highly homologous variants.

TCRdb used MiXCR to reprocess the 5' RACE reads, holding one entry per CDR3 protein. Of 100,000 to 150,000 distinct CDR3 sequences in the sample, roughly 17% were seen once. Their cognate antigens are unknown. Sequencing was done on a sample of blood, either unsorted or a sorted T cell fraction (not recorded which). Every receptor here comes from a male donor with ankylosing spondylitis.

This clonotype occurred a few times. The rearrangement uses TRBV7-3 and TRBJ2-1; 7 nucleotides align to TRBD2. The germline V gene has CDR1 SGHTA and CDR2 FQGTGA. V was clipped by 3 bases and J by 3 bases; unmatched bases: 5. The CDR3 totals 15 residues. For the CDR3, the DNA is TGTGCCAGCAGCTTGATTGCGGGAGTCTACAATGAGCAGTTCTTC. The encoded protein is CASSLIAGVYNEQFF.

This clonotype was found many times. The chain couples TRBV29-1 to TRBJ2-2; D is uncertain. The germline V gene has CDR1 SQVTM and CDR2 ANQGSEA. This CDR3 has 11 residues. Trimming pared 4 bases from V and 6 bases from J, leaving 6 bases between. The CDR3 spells CSVAEAGELFF. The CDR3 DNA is TGCAGCGTTGCTGAGGCCGGGGAGCTGTTTTTT.

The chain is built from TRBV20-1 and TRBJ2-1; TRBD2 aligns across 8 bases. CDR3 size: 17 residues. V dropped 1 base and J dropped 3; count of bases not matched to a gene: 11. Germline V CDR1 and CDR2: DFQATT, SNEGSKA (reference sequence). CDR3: CSARGGPRLAFYNEQFF. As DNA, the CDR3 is TGCAGTGCTAGAGGGGGCCCCCGACTAGCGTTCTACAATGAGCAGTTCTTC.

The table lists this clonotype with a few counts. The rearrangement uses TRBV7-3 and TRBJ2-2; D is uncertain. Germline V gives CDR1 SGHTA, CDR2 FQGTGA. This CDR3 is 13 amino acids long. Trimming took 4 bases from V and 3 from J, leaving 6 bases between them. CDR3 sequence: CASSSLHTGELFF. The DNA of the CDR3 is TGTGCCAGCAGCTCCTTGCACACCGGGGAGCTGTTTTTT.

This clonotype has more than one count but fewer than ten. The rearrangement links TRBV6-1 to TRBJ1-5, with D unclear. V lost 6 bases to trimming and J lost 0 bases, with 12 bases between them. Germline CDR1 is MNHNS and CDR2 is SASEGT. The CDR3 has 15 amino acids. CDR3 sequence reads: CASRPSEYSNQPQHF. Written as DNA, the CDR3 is TGTGCCAGCAGGCCTTCAGAATATAGCAATCAGCCCCAGCATTTT.

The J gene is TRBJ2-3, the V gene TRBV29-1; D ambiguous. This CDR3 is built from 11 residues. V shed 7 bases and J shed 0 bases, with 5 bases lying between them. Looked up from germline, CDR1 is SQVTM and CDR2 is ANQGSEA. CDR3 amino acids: CSAASTDTQYF. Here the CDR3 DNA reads TGCAGCGCGGCGAGCACAGATACGCAGTATTTT.

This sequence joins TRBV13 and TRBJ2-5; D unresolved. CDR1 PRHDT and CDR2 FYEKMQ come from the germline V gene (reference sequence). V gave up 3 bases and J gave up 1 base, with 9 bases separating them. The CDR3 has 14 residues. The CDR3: CASSFRAFQETQYF. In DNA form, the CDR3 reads TGTGCCAGCAGCTTCCGGGCCTTCCAAGAGACCCAGTACTTC.

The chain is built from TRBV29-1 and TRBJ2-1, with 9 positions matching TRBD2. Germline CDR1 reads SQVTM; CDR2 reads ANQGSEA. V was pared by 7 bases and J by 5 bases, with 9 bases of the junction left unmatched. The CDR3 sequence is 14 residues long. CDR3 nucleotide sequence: TGCAGCGCCGAAGGGCTAGCGGGACACAATGAGCAGTTCTTC. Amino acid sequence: CSAEGLAGHNEQFF.

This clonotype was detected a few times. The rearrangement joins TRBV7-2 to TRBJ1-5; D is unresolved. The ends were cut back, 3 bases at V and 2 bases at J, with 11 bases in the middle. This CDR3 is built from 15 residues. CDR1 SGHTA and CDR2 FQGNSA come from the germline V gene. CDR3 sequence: CASSFGGFGNQPQHF. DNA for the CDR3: TGTGCCAGCAGCTTCGGAGGGTTCGGCAATCAGCCCCAGCATTTT. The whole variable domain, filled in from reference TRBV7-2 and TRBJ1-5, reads GAGVSQSPSNKVTEKGKDVELRCDPISGHTALYWYRQSLGQGLEFLIYFQGNSAPDKSGLPSDRFSAERTGGSVSTLTIQRTQQEDSAVYLCASSFGGFGNQPQHFGDGTRLSIL.

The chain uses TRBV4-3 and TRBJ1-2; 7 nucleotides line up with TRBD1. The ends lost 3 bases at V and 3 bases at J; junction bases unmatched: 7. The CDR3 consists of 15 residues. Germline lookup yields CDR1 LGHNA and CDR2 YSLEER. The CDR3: CASSQRQGFDYGYTF. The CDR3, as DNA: TGCGCCAGCAGCCAGAGACAGGGATTTGACTATGGCTACACCTTC.

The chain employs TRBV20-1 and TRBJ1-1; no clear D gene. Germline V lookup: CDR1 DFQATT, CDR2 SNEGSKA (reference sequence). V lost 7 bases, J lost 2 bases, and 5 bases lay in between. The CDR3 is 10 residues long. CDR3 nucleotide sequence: TGCAGTGAGCTTAACACTGAAGCTTTCTTT. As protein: CSELNTEAFF.

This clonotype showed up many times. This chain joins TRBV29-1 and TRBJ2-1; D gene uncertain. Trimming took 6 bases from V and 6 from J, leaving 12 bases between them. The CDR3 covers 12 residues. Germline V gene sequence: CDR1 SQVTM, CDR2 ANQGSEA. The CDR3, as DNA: TGCAGCGTCGGTGACATCCTCAATGAGCAGTTCTTC. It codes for CSVGDILNEQFF.

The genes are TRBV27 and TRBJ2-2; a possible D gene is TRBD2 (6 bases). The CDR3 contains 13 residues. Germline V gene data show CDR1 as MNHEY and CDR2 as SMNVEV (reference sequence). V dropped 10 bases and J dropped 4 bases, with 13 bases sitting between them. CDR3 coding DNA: TGTGCCACCGCTCCTAGCGCCACCGGGGAGCTGTTTTTT. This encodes CATAPSATGELFF.

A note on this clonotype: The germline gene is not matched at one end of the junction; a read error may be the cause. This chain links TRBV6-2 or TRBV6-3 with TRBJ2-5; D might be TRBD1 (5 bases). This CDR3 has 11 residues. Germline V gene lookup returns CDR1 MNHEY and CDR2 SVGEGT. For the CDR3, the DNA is TGTGCCAGCAGTTACCCGGACAAAACTCGGTTC. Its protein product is CASSYPDKTRF.

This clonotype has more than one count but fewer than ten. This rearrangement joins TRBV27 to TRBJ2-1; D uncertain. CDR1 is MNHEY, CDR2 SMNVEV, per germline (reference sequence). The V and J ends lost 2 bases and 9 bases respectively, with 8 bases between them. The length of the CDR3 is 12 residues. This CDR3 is CASSLMVTEQFF. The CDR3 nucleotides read TGTGCCAGCAGTTTAATGGTCACTGAGCAGTTCTTC.

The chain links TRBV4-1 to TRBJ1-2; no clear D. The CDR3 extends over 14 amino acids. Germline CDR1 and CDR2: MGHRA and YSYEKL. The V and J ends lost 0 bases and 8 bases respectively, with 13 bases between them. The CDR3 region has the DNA TGCGCCAGCAGCCAAGATGTGGGAATACGGGGCTACACCTTC. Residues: CASSQDVGIRGYTF.